This T cell receptor beta chain derives from a study of cytomegalovirus exposure and HLA in healthy donors. About the study: A prior analysis found about 120 million unique TCR beta sequences from approximately 200 million T cells.

Primers included in the PCR were 60 Vbeta and 13 Jbeta primers. Profiled with immunoSEQ multiplex PCR; TCRdb holds only in-frame clones, not every one. This repertoire shows 130,000 or so clones, less than 80% found once; its top ten account for 5.5% to 8.5%. General observations from the study: It is likely that the observed cluster of highly shared sequence variants was a sequencing artifact.

Losses at the gene ends were 5 bases for V and 10 bases for J; bases not matched to a gene: 10. Germline V CDR1 and CDR2: SGHNT, YENEEA. The CDR3 loop spans 13 amino acids. This clone was seen only once. As yet, its antigen is unknown. Despite likely unrecorded immune exposures, the donors were nominally healthy at the time of sampling. This TCR was sampled from a middle-aged man in good health and CMV-seropositive. The rearrangement joins TRBV11-3 to TRBJ1-1; 7 nucleotides line up with TRBD1. The source material was PBMCs. For the CDR3, the DNA is TGTGCCAGCAGCCCCCACCGACAGGGACGAGCTTTCTTT. Translating gives CASSPHRQGRAFF.